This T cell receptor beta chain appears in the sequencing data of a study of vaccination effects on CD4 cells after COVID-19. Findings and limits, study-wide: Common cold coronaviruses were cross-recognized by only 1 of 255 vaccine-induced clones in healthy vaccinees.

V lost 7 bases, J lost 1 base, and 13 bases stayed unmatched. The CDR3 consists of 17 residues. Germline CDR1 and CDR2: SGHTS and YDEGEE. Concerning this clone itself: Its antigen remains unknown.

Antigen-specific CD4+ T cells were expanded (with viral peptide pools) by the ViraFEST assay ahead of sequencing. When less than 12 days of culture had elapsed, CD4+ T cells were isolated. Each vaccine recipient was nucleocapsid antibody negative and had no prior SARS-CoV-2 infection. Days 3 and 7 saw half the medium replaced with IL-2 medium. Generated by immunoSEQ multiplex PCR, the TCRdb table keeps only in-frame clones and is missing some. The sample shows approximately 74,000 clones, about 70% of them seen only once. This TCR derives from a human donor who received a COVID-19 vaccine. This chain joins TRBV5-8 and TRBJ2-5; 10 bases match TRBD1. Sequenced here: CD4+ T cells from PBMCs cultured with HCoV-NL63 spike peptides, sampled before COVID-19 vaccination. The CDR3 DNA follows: TGTGCCAGCCCCTCGAGGCCCGGACAGGGGGTCCAAGAGACCCAGTACTTC. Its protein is CASPSRPGQGVQETQYF.